This T cell receptor (beta chain) was sequenced in a study of beta chain features in type 1 diabetes. This clone was seen more than once but under ten times. Per the germline V gene, CDR1 is MDHEN and CDR2 is SYDVKM. The length of the CDR3 is 15 residues. The ends were cut back, 2 bases at V and 2 bases at J, with 10 bases in the middle. The authors reverse transcribed all of the isolated RNA, so sequencing captured expressed TCRB transcripts. This table comes from immunoSEQ multiplex PCR, and its TCRdb copy is limited to in-frame clones, with some not included. This sample carries approximately 380,000 clones, over 12% of them seen once, and the ten largest clones take roughly 0.017%.

This clonotype was obtained from a woman younger than 35 in good health. The chain employs TRBV28 and TRBJ2-1, with a possible D match to TRBD1 (7 bases). Sequencing was carried out using naive CD4+ T cells from blood. The CDR3 sequence is CASSLAGGPYNEQFF. In DNA form, the CDR3 reads TGTGCCAGCAGTTTAGCAGGGGGGCCCTACAATGAGCAGTTCTTC.